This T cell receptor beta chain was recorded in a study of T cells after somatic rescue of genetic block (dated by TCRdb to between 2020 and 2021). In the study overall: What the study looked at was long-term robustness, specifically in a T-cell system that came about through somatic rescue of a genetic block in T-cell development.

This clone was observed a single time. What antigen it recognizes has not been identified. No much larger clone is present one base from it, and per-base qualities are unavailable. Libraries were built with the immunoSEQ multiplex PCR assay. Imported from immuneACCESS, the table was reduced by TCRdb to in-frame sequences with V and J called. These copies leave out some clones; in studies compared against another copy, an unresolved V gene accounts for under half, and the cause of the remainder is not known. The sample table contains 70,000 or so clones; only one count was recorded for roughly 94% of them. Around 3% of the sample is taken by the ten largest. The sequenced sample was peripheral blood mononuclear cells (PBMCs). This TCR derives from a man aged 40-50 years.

The sequenced DNA is TGTGCCAGCAGCTTCCCTCGGGGGATAAACACTGAAGCTTTCTTT. This is translated as CASSFPRGINTEAFF. The sequence links TRBV11-2 to TRBJ1-1, with TRBD1 perhaps the D gene, on 5 matching bases. The CDR3 covers 15 residues, taking in both the cysteine and the phenylalanine. Solely the CDR3 DNA is kept, with 45 bases framed from the first base. CDR1 is given as SGHAT and CDR2 as FQNNGV, both from the germline V gene. V loses 3 bases of germline sequence and J loses 2 bases, and the interval between the two ends is 13 bases.